This TCR beta chain was documented in a study of long-term antiretroviral therapy in people with HIV. General observations from the study: Patients on ART gained diversity, which nonetheless stayed below transplant donor controls. HIV repertoires had narrower CDR3 length ranges than controls. ART adherence, viral resistance and therapy changes were undocumented.

The libraries were made with immunoSEQ v3.0 at survey level. Sequencing efforts were directed toward about 40,000-55,000 T-cell genomes per sample. This table comes from immunoSEQ multiplex PCR, and its TCRdb copy is limited to in-frame clones, with some not included. The data show 30,000 to 40,000 clones, approximately 80% seen once. The CDR3 has 14 amino acids. CDR1 is GTSNPN and CDR2 is SVGIG in the germline V gene (reference sequence). Unmatched junction bases numbered 6, after V lost 2 bases and J lost 6 bases. This clone showed up just a few times. Its antigen is not known. This material consisted of unsorted PBMCs, taken 3.1 years after starting antiretroviral therapy. The sequence was obtained from a woman aged 45-59 years with HIV. The chain has TRBV30 and TRBJ2-2; 7 bases match TRBD1. CDR3 sequence (DNA): TGTGCCTGGAGTCTGGGGACAGCTGCCGGGGAGCTGTTTTTT. This codes for CAWSLGTAAGELFF. The variable domain in full, completed from reference TRBV30 and TRBJ2-2, reads SQTIHQWPATLVQPVGSPLSLECTVEGTSNPNLYWYRQAAGRGLQLLFYSVGIGQISSEVPQNLSASRPQDRQFILSSKKLLLSDSGFYLCAWSLGTAAGELFFGEGSRLTVL.